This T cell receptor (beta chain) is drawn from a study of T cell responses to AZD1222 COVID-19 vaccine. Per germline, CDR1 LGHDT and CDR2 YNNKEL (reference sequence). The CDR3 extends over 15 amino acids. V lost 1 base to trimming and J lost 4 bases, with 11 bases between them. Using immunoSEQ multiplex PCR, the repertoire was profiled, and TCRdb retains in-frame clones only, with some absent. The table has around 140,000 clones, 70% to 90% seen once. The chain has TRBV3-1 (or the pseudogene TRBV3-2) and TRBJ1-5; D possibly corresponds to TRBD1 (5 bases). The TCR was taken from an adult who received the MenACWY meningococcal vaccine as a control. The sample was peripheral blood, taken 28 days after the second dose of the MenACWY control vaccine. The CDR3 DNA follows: TGTGCCAGCAGCCAAGGAGTGGGGGGAAATCAGCCCCAGCATTTT. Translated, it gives CASSQGVGGNQPQHF.